This TCR beta chain was recovered during a study of cytomegalovirus exposure and HLA in healthy donors (dated by TCRdb to 2016 to 2017). Background on the whole study: In an earlier analysis of approximately 500 of the donors, approximately 300 Gb of sequence data and 100 million or so unique TCR beta sequences from roughly 190 million T cells were reported. HLA typing included class I and class II loci at four-digit resolution. Among some 400 genotyped donors of the cohort, an average of about 220,000 unique TCR beta nucleotide sequences was sequenced per donor, of which approximately 18% were non-productive. A later analysis re-examined previously published TCR beta repertoires from just over 650 donors and added high-resolution HLA genotyping to investigate patterns of TCR occurrence. Donor age, sex, ethnicity and CMV serostatus were collected together with the repertoire data. The aim of the study was to test whether cataloging public T cell receptors could identify signatures of past pathogen exposure. Four to six DR-DQ haplotypes were handled as single units for association and clustering, since linkage in the cohort was strong. All discovery cohort repertoires had been generated using a single sequencing platform. High-throughput TCR immunosequencing, statistical association of individual TCRs with disease status, and machine learning were combined to predict cytomegalovirus infection status. The study profiled the T cell repertoires of 550 to 700 subjects by immunosequencing and related them to cytomegalovirus serostatus. Typing coverage varied by locus: roughly 629-630 donors for A, B, C, DRB1 and DQB1; roughly 520 for DQA1; about 570 for DPA1; roughly 470 for DPB1. An earlier analysis of 587 of the donors applied high-throughput TCR beta sequencing to assess whether each TCR beta V gene segment acted as functional or pseudogenic. In the later analysis, no new phenotypic data were used to find candidate immune exposures; instead, reliance was placed on TCR beta sequences and their occurrence across donors. An early release covering over 500 HLA-typed donors comprised about 310 gigabases of sequencing data and tens of millions of unique TCR sequences. Of the 350 to 450 genotyped donors, less than 85% were placed in the genetic ancestry cluster associated with self-reported Caucasian donors. Genome-wide SNP genotypes for about 65% of the roughly 670 donors were used in a later genetic analysis, which treated that subset as a discovery cohort. Besides the first cohort of 550 to 750 subjects, a separate validation cohort made up of roughly 130 different subjects was used.

Trimming accounts for 5 bases at V and 14 bases at J, while the number of junction bases matched to no gene is 7. Its CDR3 holds 13 amino acids, cysteine through phenylalanine. The entry retains the CDR3 DNA only, 39 bases that are in frame from base 1. Per the germline V gene, SGHTA is the CDR1 and FQGNSA is the CDR2. Study-wide conclusions, independent of this receptor: The sequencing pipeline was judged likely to have produced a cluster of highly shared sequence variants as a technical artifact. In a later analysis, several top co-occurrence clusters were reported to appear linked to parvovirus B19, influenza, CMV and Epstein-Barr virus. A total of 150 or so TCR beta chains were listed by the study as associated with cytomegalovirus. Compared with the roughly 600-donor mean, donors in an Asian-associated ancestry cluster had fewer N-insertions in productive TCRs, according to a later genetic analysis. In a later analysis, TCR association rates were found to vary across HLA loci, with the most associated TCRs seen for DRB1 alleles and the fewest for HLA-C alleles. The classifier was reported to diagnose cytomegalovirus status with high specificity and sensitivity in both the original and validation cohorts. In a later analysis, HLA-associated TCR beta chains were found to be more clonally expanded and to have lower generation probabilities than equally common non-associated chains. In a later genetic analysis, a missense DCLRE1C variant was associated with V-gene and J-gene trimming of TCR beta chains, and the association was replicated in an independent cohort. The 87-base-pair reads could not distinguish some IMGT-functional V segments, including TRBV6-2 and TRBV6-3, so those segments were excluded. When HLA alleles, especially DR and DQ, strongly co-occurred, attributing TCR associations to individual alleles was difficult. Because HLA typing was unavailable for some donors at each locus, only the typed subset was used in association tests. Only TCR beta chains were sequenced in this cohort, and the absence of alpha or paired-chain data limited detectable features. An earlier analysis of approximately 530 of the donors showed that most TCR beta V segments appeared in productive rearrangements either about 87% or about 30% of the time, which broadly matched IMGT annotations. In a later analysis, 16,951 TCR beta sequences were associated with specific HLA alleles at a false discovery rate of 0.05. A few of the identified cytomegalovirus-associated TCR beta chains were confirmed in vitro to be specific for cytomegalovirus antigens. A further reported finding was that TCR beta sequences accurately predicted the HLA-A and HLA-B alleles for most subjects in the first cohort. For the cohort, immune exposure information was limited to CMV serostatus. Sequencing depth was assumed to be roughly uniform across donors in the presence/absence analyses, though that assumption may not hold. Correlated functional status among segregating V segments might be attributable to linkage disequilibrium, but an unknown experimental factor could not be ruled out. In a later analysis, most CMV-associated TCR beta chains were found to appear HLA-restricted, with HLA associations seemingly driven largely by CMV exposure. Because counts were too low, about 18 rarely observed V segments, including chromosome 9 orphons, were excluded from the earlier analysis of fewer than 650 of the donors. Most TCR sequences were observed very rarely across donors, whereas some public TCRs were present in many individuals. The authors suggested that the approach could potentially be generalized to other disease states and immunological phenotypes.

To prepare the library, the immunoSEQ multiplex PCR assay was applied. For the multiplex PCR, a mixture combining 60 forward primers for TCR Vbeta segments and 13 reverse primers for TCR Jbeta segments was used. The CDR3 region of rearranged TCR beta genes was amplified from genomic DNA with a multiplex PCR assay. The Illumina HiSeq System was used to sequence the amplified TCR beta libraries as 87-base-pair reads. As for the authors' bioinformatics: Across the roughly 670 repertoires, a later analysis counted about 81 million unique TCR beta chains, around 10 million of which were shared by at least two donors. Raw reads were error-corrected and collapsed into unique sequences with a nearest-neighbor algorithm that merged closely related sequences to remove PCR and sequencing errors. CDR3 sequences were aligned to IMGT reference sequences to assign V, D and J gene segments. For a sequence to be retained, a match of at least six nucleotides to both a V gene segment and a J gene segment was required. Rearrangements were called productive when the CDR3 lacked stop codons and stayed in frame with V and J; all others were non-productive. CDR3 was defined by IMGT convention, running from the second conserved V-encoded cysteine to the conserved J-encoded phenylalanine. The earlier analysis of about 570 of the donors excluded any sequence lacking an unambiguous match to a single V gene segment. An earlier analysis of fewer than 750 of the donors called V segments functional above 56.7% productive rearrangements and segregating when the between-donor standard deviation exceeded 5%. A statistical classification framework was built to diagnose cytomegalovirus status from the catalog of TCR beta chain sequences. In a later analysis, V and J genes were assigned by comparing TCR nucleotide sequences against IMGT/GENE-DB human TR gene sequences. Using the TCRdist pipeline, a later analysis assigned CDR3 sequences along with most-parsimonious VDJ recombination scenarios. A later analysis defined each TCR beta chain by its CDR3 amino acid sequence plus V-gene family, and excluded reads lacking a unique V-gene family. As a way to deal with suspected cross-contamination and a sequencing artifact, a later analysis dropped hundreds of nucleotide sequences that were highly shared and had low generation probability. In a later analysis, a clonal expansion index for each public chain was calculated from normalized within-repertoire ranks of inferred template counts. In a later analysis, generation probabilities were computed with a VDJ recombination model fitted to out-of-frame rearrangements, and the resulting probabilities were checked against IGoR. A later analysis scored TCR-TCR, TCR-HLA and TCR-CMV co-occurrence with hypergeometric tests, applying a repertoire-size bias correction to TCR pairs. A later analysis estimated false discovery rates by permuting HLA or CMV assignments 20 times. A later analysis grouped co-occurring TCRs with DBSCAN, adding TCRdist sequence similarity when clustering within HLA-allele-positive subsets. Repertoires with fewer than 30,000 or more than 120,000 public chains, plus five repertoires with anomalous nucleotide sharing, were excluded from co-occurrence clustering. Sourced from immuneACCESS, this table was stored by TCRdb with only in-frame sequences that have V and J called. A share of the clones is absent; for the studies checked, an unresolved V gene accounts for under half, and the remainder has no known explanation. V and J calls and clone size are those listed in that table; D and trimming were worked out from the DNA. For this sample there are roughly 150,000 clones; around 75% appear just once. The biggest ten clones account for roughly 1.4% of the sample.

The cohort consisted of approximately 670 healthy bone marrow donors. At the time of sampling, all cohort members were nominally healthy, though unrecorded immune exposures were likely present. The donor was CMV seronegative and was included in the group of under 450 seronegative cohort members. Each donor provided a peripheral blood sample, and peripheral blood mononuclear cells were used for TCR beta sequencing. The Qiagen DNeasy Blood Extraction Kit was used to extract genomic DNA from the blood cell samples. Regarding this clone: Its antigen is not yet known. Per-base quality was not reported, and no clone a single base away is much larger than it.

The chain is made from TRBV7-2 and TRBJ1-4; 11 middle bases align to TRBD1. Sequencing was carried out using PBMCs. This sequence was found in a man younger than 30 in good health and CMV-seronegative. The CDR3 loop reads CASSVGTGGELFF. The base sequence is TGTGCCAGCAGCGTCGGGACAGGGGGTGAGCTGTTTTTT.